This T cell receptor (beta chain) was profiled in a study of beta chain features in type 1 diabetes. Study-wide findings and caveats: For Type 1 diabetes patients, all four CD4+ subsets carried TCRB CDR3s that were moderately but significantly shorter.

Germline loops: CDR1 MNHEY, CDR2 SVGAGI. The ends lost 0 bases at V and 5 bases at J; junction bases unmatched: 2. This CDR3 is built from 14 residues. cDNA synthesis used the whole RNA isolate, giving expressed TCRB sequences. Clones were sequenced by immunoSEQ multiplex PCR, and TCRdb holds only the in-frame ones, with some missing. The profile covers under 300,000 clones, with 20% appearing a single time and about 0.027% taken by the ten largest. This clone was observed a handful of times. The antigen is undetermined. Other DNA sequences in the same sample also yield this CDR3. Sequenced sample: naive CD4+ T cells from blood. This TCR came from a woman aged 40 to 50 with type 1 diabetes. The chain carries TRBV6-5 and TRBJ2-5; 8 positions agree with TRBD1. CDR3 DNA: TGTGCCAGCAGTTACTCCACAGGGGGGGAGACCCAGTACTTC. Translated: CASSYSTGGETQYF.